A selection of T cell receptor beta chains follows, all from one sample in a study of beta chain features in type 1 diabetes. The table came from immunoSEQ multiplex PCR; TCRdb's copy has only in-frame clones and leaves some out. The repertoire has 860,000 or so clones, around a sixth of them found once; the top ten carry around 0.02%. The sample comprised naive CD4+ T cells from blood. The receptors shown here come from a woman aged 18-29 years in good health. Each CDR3 is given with its conserved first and last residue. Each record gives: J gene, V gene, clone size, CDR3 protein. Some rows have no size entry. The others give once, few or many, or a class for an expanded clone.

TRBJ1-1 | TRBV7-2 | . | CASSPPGGGNTEAFF
TRBJ2-7 | TRBV18 | few | CASSPLTIGNSYEQYF
TRBJ2-7 | TRBV11-2 | few | CASSLDPGASYEQYF
TRBJ1-4 | TRBV29-1 | . | CSVAGQAGEKLFF
TRBJ2-5 | TRBV27 | few | CASSLSGETQYF
TRBJ2-7 | TRBV5-6 | . | CASTTTGREQYF
TRBJ2-1 | TRBV29-1 | . | CSVEGTAGGPYNEQFF
TRBJ2-4 | TRBV9 | few | CASSVLSGSSAPRLAKNIQYF
TRBJ2-2 | TRBV7-3 | . | CASSLFAGGIWAGELFF
TRBJ2-7 | TRBV4-3 | . | CASSQAWAVSEQYF
TRBJ2-2 | TRBV11-3 | few | CASSVRGLGELFF
TRBJ2-2 | TRBV4-2 | few | CASSQKTGGDTGELFF
TRBJ2-3 | TRBV4-1 | . | CASSRRVLSGQQTDTQYF
TRBJ2-7 | TRBV6-5 | . | CASSYGSTYEQYF
TRBJ2-2 | TRBV6-5 | . | CASSAISHTGELFF
TRBJ2-5 | TRBV23-1 | . | CASSFRGVLRGETQYF
TRBJ2-3 | TRBV11-2 | few | CASSLRAGKTDTQYF
TRBJ2-1 | TRBV20-1 | few | CSATLRVEQFF
TRBJ2-5 | TRBV10-3 | . | CAISAPPQETQYF
TRBJ2-1 | TRBV28 | . | CASRTSGSYNEQFF
TRBJ2-7 | TRBV6-5 | few | CASKGQGSYEQYF
TRBJ1-1 | TRBV27 | few | CASRTPGRVEAFF
TRBJ2-1 | TRBV14 | . | CASSQDWGTVFVNEQFF
TRBJ1-2 | TRBV7-9 | . | CASSLVRDRGGYTF
TRBJ2-1 | TRBV5-6 | few | CASSLEGSYHEQFF
TRBJ2-2 | TRBV28 | . | CASKYTGELFF
TRBJ2-7 | TRBV11-2 | . | CASSTRLAGGSEQYF
TRBJ1-4 | TRBV2 | few | CASSVGVGEKLFF